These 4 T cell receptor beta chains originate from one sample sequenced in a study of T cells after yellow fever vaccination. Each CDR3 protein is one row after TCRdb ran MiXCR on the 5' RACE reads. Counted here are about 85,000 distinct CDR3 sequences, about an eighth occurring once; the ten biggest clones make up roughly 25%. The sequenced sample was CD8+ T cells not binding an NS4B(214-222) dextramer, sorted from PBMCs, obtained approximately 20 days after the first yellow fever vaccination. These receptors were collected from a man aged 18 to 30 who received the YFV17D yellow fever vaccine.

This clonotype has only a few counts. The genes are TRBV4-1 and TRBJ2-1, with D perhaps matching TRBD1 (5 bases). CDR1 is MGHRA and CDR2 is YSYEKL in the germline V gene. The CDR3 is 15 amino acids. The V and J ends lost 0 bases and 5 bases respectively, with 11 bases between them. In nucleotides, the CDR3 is TGCGCCAGCAGCCAAGATCGGACAACCAACAATGAGCAGTTCTTC. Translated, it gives CASSQDRTTNNEQFF.

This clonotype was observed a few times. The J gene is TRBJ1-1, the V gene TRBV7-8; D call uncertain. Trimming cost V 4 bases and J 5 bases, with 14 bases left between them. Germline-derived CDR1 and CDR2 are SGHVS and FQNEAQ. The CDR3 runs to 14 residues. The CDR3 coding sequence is TGTGCCAGCAGCTCCGTGTTGATGGGAACTGAAGCTTTCTTT. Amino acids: CASSSVLMGTEAFF.

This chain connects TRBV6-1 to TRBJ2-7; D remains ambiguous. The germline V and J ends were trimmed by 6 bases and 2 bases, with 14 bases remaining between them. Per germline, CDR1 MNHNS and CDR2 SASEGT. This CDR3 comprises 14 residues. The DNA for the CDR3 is TGTGCCAGCAGCCCGCACCTCTTTACCTACGAGCAGTACTTC. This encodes CASSPHLFTYEQYF.

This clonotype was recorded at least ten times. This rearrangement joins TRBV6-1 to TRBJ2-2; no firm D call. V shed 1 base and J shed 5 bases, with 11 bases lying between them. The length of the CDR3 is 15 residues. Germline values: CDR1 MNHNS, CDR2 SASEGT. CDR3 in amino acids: CASSEVLAETGELFF. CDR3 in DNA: TGTGCCAGCAGTGAAGTCTTGGCGGAGACCGGGGAGCTGTTTTTT.